This T cell receptor beta chain was profiled in a study of human T cells and chemical hapten exposure. This CDR3 contains 14 residues. CDR1 and CDR2 (germline): MNHEY, SVGAGI. Trimming shortened V by 6 bases and J by 0 bases, and 9 bases separated the two germline ends. This clonotype showed up just a few times. TCRdb ran MiXCR on the RACE reads and lists one entry per CDR3 protein. The sample lists about 190,000 distinct CDR3 sequences, around a quarter seen once, with 2% to 3% in the top ten. The time point here: patch test 3, about 24 weeks after DPC sensitization. The treatment was: therapeutic diphenylcyclopropenone sensitization with weekly scalp DPC.

The specimen comprised whole blood, sampled in connection with sensitization to the hapten diphenylcyclopropenone (DPC). The V and J genes are TRBV6-5 and TRBJ1-3; D is uncertain. The clonotype originates from a middle-aged woman with alopecia areata. Some clones in this sample may be carry-over from other donors' samples. DNA for the CDR3: TGTGCCAGCAGCCCGCAATACTCTGGAAACACCATATATTTT. Encoded protein: CASSPQYSGNTIYF.